This T cell receptor (beta chain) was retrieved from a study of blood T cell repertoires in COVID-19. Study overall: From the United States, Italy and Spain came samples of acute and convalescent COVID-19.

Cohort placement rested on clinical history that participants reported themselves. Each recovered donor of Cohort 3 presented with two negative PCRs, clearance, or symptom resolution. V was pared by 6 bases and J by 1 base, with 10 bases of the junction left unmatched. The germline V gene has CDR1 SGHAT and CDR2 FQDESV (reference sequence). There are 16 residues in the CDR3. Original processing methods: The assay estimated nucleated cells by amplifying reference gene primers. The repertoire was sequenced with immunoSEQ multiplex PCR; TCRdb's copy has only in-frame clones and lacks some. The DNA gave D and trimming, while V, J and clone size come from that table. The top ten clones hold under 6% of a sample with a few hundred thousand clones, approximately 90% of them seen once.

The specimen sequenced was PBMCs or T cells enriched from blood (not recorded which). The receptor was isolated from a young woman who had recovered from COVID-19. J is TRBJ2-7 and V is TRBV11-1; 9 bases line up with TRBD1. CDR3 DNA: TGTGCCAGCAGTAAACTACAGGGGGCTGGTTCCTACGAGCAGTACTTC. It translates to CASSKLQGAGSYEQYF.